One T cell receptor beta chain is described in this entry. Its matching antigen is unknown. Cells that were CD45RO-CCR7+CD27+CD95- constituted naive CD8+ T cells. In germline, CDR1 is LGHNA, CDR2 YSLEER. The CDR3 is 16 amino acids. TRB cDNA libraries were made by UMI-labeled 5' RACE. TCRdb reprocessed the 5' RACE reads and keeps a single row for each CDR3 protein, giving no DNA. Its table lists about 120,000 distinct CDR3 sequences. The data stem from a study of CXCR3-negative and CXCR3-positive naive CD8 T cells. About the study: Across all libraries, TRB reads numbered approximately 140 million, with about 1.5 +/- 0.3 million in each library.

Broader study findings: Diversity in memory CD8+ cells fell much lower than the comparably high levels seen in both naive subsets. Both naive subsets, CXCR3-negative and CXCR3-positive, displayed similar TRBV-TRBJ usage, unlike memory cells. Against CXCR3-negative naive cells, CXCR3-positive naive cells showed more hydrophobic TRB CDR3s.

The chain uses TRBV4-3 and TRBJ2-7; the TCRdb call, TRBD2, lacks DNA for checking. The receptor comes from a human donor in good health. Some clones in this sample may be carry-over from other donors' samples. Sequencing was performed on naive CXCR3+ CD8+ T cells from blood. Subset meaning: CD45RO-CCR7+CD27+CD95- naive CD8+ T cells expressing CXCR3 (TNR3+). The CDR3 spells CASSQDRAGVLYEQYF.